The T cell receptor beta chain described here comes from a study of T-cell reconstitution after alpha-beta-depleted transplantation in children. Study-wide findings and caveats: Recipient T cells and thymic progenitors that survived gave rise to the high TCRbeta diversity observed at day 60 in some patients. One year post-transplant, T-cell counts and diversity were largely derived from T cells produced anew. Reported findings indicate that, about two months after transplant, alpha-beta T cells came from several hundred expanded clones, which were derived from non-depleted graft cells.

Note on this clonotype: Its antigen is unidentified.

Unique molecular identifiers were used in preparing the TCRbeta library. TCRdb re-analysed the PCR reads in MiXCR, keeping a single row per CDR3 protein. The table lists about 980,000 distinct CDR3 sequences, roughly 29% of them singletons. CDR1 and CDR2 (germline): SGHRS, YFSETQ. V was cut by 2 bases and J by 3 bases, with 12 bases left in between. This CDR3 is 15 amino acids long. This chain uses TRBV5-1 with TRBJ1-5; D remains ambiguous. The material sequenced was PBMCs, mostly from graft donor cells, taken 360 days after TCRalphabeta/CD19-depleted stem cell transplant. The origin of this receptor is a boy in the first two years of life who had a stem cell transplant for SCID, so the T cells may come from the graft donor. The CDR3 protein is CASSLAGTLNQPQHF. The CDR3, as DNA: TGCGCCAGCAGCTTAGCGGGAACCCTCAATCAGCCCCAGCATTTT.